This T cell receptor (beta chain) was identified during a study of blood T cells in healthy people across ages. Alongside a J-beta primer mix, a sample-barcoded 5' primer served in a second PCR lasting 7 to 11 cycles. TCRdb called the 5' RACE reads again in MiXCR, with one record for every CDR3 protein. The table has roughly 800,000 distinct CDR3 sequences, about 26% seen once. Trimming shortened V by 7 bases and J by 6 bases, and 9 bases separated the two germline ends. Germline V CDR1 and CDR2: SGHDN, FVKESK. The CDR3 length is 11 residues. Collection of roughly 9.6 milliliters of peripheral blood was performed for each donor. This clonotype came up a few times. The sample was also linked to a second study, of T cells of mothers and their children. That source reports: Donation involved a few healthy Caucasian mothers and the six children that they had. Random nucleotides (2-4) and sample barcodes were added by the M1S primer used in the second PCR.

The clonotype originates from a boy aged 10-17 years in good health. This chain joins TRBV14 and TRBJ1-2; perhaps TRBD1 as D (6 bases). The sequenced material came from blood. CDR3 sequence reads: CASTQGNGYTF. CDR3 DNA sequence: TGTGCCAGCACGCAGGGGAATGGCTACACCTTC.